The 10 T cell receptor beta chains below all came from one sample that was sequenced in a study of T cells in Graves' hyperthyroidism and ophthalmopathy. TCR beta CDR3 region amplification was performed from RNA transcripts. HTBI primers were employed in a first-round RT-PCR of the TCR CDR3. TCRdb re-called the multiplex PCR reads through MiXCR, storing one row per CDR3 protein. The sample lists around 340,000 distinct CDR3 sequences, around a fifth occurring once. Sequencing input: blood. The receptors shown here come from a woman aged 50 to 60 with Graves' hyperthyroidism.

This chain connects TRBV2 to TRBJ2-7; 15 bases line up with TRBD2. The germline gives CDR1 SNHLY, CDR2 FYNNEI. The trim removed 6 bases at V and 2 bases at J, leaving 11 bases unmatched. The CDR3 totals 18 residues. In DNA, the CDR3 is TGTGCCAGCAGACCTTACCGAGGACTAGCGGGGGGGCCCTACGAGCAGTACTTC. Protein product: CASRPYRGLAGGPYEQYF.

The rearrangement links TRBV20-1 to TRBJ2-7, with D maybe TRBD2 (6 bases). The germline V and J ends were trimmed by 1 base and 5 bases, with 18 bases remaining between them. The germline gives CDR1 DFQATT, CDR2 SNEGSKA (reference sequence). The CDR3 sequence is 15 residues long. The CDR3 nucleotides read TGCAGTGCTAGAGGTCGGGACGGAGGGTTCCACGAGCAGTACTTC. It is translated as CSARGRDGGFHEQYF.

This clonotype was seen repeatedly, ten times or more. This chain connects TRBV12-3 or TRBV12-4 to TRBJ1-5; unclear D gene. This CDR3 has 19 amino acids. V was pared by 1 base and J by 2 bases, with 21 bases between. The DNA for the CDR3 is TGTGCCAGCAGTTTAGAAGGCAACCTTGATGATTCCGGCAATCAGCCCCAGCATTTT. Translation: CASSLEGNLDDSGNQPQHF.

This clonotype has a handful of counts. The chain couples TRBV28 to TRBJ1-4; maybe TRBD1 (6 bases). The CDR3 totals 16 residues. Germline CDR1 reads MDHEN; CDR2 reads SYDVKM. Trimming removed 4 bases at V and 0 bases at J, with 12 bases between. CDR3 DNA: TGTGCCAGCAGTTCCCAGGGGTTCGCAACTAATGAAAAACTGTTTTTT. It translates to CASSSQGFATNEKLFF. Filled out from reference TRBV28 and TRBJ1-4, the complete variable domain reads DVKVTQSSRYLVKRTGEKVFLECVQDMDHENMFWYRQDPGLGLRLIYFSYDVKMKEKGDIPEGYSVSREKKERFSLILESASTNQTSMYLCASSSQGFATNEKLFFGSGTQLSVL.

This clonotype was seen a handful of times. The V call is TRBV28, the J call TRBJ2-3, with 10 bases lining up with TRBD1. V lost 4 bases and J lost 2; bases outside the gene matches: 6. Germline-derived CDR1 and CDR2 are MDHEN and SYDVKM. The CDR3 is 16 residues long. For the CDR3, the DNA is TGTGCCAGCAGTTCACCGGGACAGGGGACCACAGATACGCAGTATTTT. Its translation: CASSSPGQGTTDTQYF.

This clonotype has ten or more counts. This chain joins TRBV20-1 and TRBJ1-4; D is unclear. CDR1 is DFQATT, CDR2 SNEGSKA, per germline (reference sequence). CDR3 size: 15 residues. The V gene lost 1 base and the J gene lost 0 bases, with 9 bases spanning the gap. CDR3 nucleotides: TGCAGTGCTAGAGCTCAGTCGACAACTAATGAAAAACTGTTTTTT. Protein product: CSARAQSTTNEKLFF.

The sample holds many counts of this clonotype. The genes are TRBV5-1 and TRBJ1-1; D is perhaps TRBD1 (6 bases). V was shortened by 0 bases and J by 3 bases, with 12 bases between the two germline ends. CDR3 size: 15 residues. Germline V gene data show CDR1 as SGHRS and CDR2 as YFSETQ. CDR3 protein: CASSLVPGGDTEAFF. The CDR3 coding sequence is TGCGCCAGCAGCTTGGTCCCGGGGGGCGACACTGAAGCTTTCTTT.

This clonotype showed up just a few times. V usage is TRBV29-1 and J usage is TRBJ2-3; no firm D call. V was cut by 7 bases and J by 4 bases, with 9 bases left in between. The CDR3 has 11 residues. From germline, CDR1 is SQVTM and CDR2 ANQGSEA. CDR3 bases: TGCAGCGCCGTGTTTGCAGATACGCAGTATTTT. Translated: CSAVFADTQYF.

As for this clonotype: One end of the junction is discordant with germline, which a read error may explain. CDR3 coding DNA: TGTGCCACCAGTGATGTAGCGGGACAACTGTTTTTT. Its protein is CATSDVAGQLFF. The chain couples TRBV2 to TRBJ1-4; D is perhaps TRBD1 (5 bases). This CDR3 comprises 12 residues. Germline values: CDR1 SNHLY, CDR2 FYNNEI.

At least ten counts were recorded for this clonotype. The chain links TRBV18 to TRBJ2-1; weak D call: TRBD2 (7 bases). The ends were cut back, 6 bases at V and 7 bases at J, with 16 bases in the middle. CDR3 length equals 14 residues. Germline V gene lookup returns CDR1 KGHSH and CDR2 LQKENI. The CDR3 reads CASSGTGGRNEQFF. CDR3 in DNA: TGTGCCAGCTCCGGGACGGGGGGCAGGAATGAGCAGTTCTTC. Complete variable domain (other parts from reference TRBV18 and TRBJ2-1): NAGVMQNPRHLVRRRGQEARLRCSPMKGHSHVYWYRQLPEEGLKFMVYLQKENIIDESGMPKERFSAEFPKEGPSILRIQQVVRGDSAAYFCASSGTGGRNEQFFGPGTRLTVL.